A selection of T cell receptor beta chains follows, all from one sample in a study of blood T cell repertoires in COVID-19. The data were produced by immunoSEQ multiplex PCR, yet TCRdb's version contains in-frame clones alone and is incomplete. The table lists roughly 300,000 clones, 85% of them singletons. Sequencing was performed on PBMCs or T cells enriched from blood (not recorded which). Source of these receptors: a woman aged 45-59 years who had recovered from COVID-19. CDR3s include the opening cysteine and the closing phenylalanine or tryptophan. Fields, in order: clone size, V gene, D gene, J gene, CDR3 DNA, CDR3 protein. The D gene is left open where the match is weak. Size values are once, few and many counts, or a class for expanded clones, and some rows have none.

NA	TRBV7-7	TRBD1	TRBJ2-3	TGTGCCAGCGCACTTGGGACAGGGCGTAGGGCAGATACGCAGTATTTT	CASALGTGRRADTQYF
NA	TRBV27	NA	TRBJ2-4	TGTGCCAGCAACCCTCAGGGGGGTACGGGGAACATTCAGTACTTC	CASNPQGGTGNIQYF
NA	TRBV28	NA	TRBJ1-4	TGTGCCAGCAGCTCCTCCTTAGGGAGGGGAAATGAAAAACTGTTTTTT	CASSSSLGRGNEKLFF
once	TRBV11-2	TRBD1	TRBJ2-1	TGTGCCAGCAGCTTTTCCCCGGGACAGACCAATGAGCAGTTCTTC	CASSFSPGQTNEQFF
NA	TRBV21-1	NA	TRBJ1-5	TGTGCCAGCAGCCCAAGTGGGGACACATATAGCAATCAGCCCCAGCATTTT	CASSPSGDTYSNQPQHF
NA	TRBV19	TRBD1	TRBJ2-2	TGTGCCAGTAGTGTAGGACAGGCCGCGAACACCGGGGAGCTGTTTTTT	CASSVGQAANTGELFF
NA	TRBV9	NA	TRBJ1-1	TGTGCCAGCAGCGTGGGGGACAATTACGGCACTGAAGCTTTCTTT	CASSVGDNYGTEAFF
NA	TRBV6-5	NA	TRBJ1-1	TGTGCCAGCACTTTACAGAGGAACACTGAAGCTTTCTTT	CASTLQRNTEAFF
few	TRBV6-5	NA	TRBJ1-5	TGTGCCAGCAGTTCCGGGGGGATGAGGCCCCAGCATTTT	CASSSGGMRPQHF
NA	TRBV27	NA	TRBJ1-2	TGTGCCAGCAGTTTAGGACATACCTATGGCTACACCTTC	CASSLGHTYGYTF
NA	TRBV5-1	NA	TRBJ2-7	TGCGCCAGCAGCTTGACGTCGGGCGGAGGACGCGAGCAGTACTTC	CASSLTSGGGREQYF
NA	TRBV28	NA	TRBJ1-1	TGTGCCAGCACCACTCGAGAGAGAATGAACACTGAAGCTTTCTTT	CASTTRERMNTEAFF